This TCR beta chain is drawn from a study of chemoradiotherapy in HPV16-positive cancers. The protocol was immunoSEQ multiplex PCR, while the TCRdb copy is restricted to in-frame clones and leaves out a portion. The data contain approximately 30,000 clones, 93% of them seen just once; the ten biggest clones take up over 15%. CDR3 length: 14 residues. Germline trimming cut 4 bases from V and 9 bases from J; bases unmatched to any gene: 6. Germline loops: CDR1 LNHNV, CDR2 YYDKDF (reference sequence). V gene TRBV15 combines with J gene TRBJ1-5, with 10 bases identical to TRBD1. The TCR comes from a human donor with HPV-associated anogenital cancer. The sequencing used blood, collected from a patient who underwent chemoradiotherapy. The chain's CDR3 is CATSKDRGSLPQHF. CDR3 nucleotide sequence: TGTGCCACCAGCAAGGACAGGGGGAGTTTGCCCCAGCATTTT.